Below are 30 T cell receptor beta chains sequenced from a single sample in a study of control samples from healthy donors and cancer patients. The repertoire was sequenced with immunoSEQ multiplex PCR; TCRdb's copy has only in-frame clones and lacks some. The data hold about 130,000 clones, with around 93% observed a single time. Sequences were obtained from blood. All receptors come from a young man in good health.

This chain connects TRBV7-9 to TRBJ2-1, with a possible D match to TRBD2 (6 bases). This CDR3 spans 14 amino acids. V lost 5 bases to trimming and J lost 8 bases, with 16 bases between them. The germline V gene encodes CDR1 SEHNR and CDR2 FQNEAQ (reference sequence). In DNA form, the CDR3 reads TGTGCCAGCAGCCAGCGGGCGAGGGGCGATGAGCAGTTCTTC. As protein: CASSQRARGDEQFF.

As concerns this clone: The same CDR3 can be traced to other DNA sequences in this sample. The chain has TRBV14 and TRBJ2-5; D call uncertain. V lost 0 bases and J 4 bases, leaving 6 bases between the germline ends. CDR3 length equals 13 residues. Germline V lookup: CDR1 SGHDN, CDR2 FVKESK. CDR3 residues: CASSQDLGETQYF. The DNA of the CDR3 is TGTGCCAGCAGCCAAGATTTGGGAGAGACCCAGTACTTC.

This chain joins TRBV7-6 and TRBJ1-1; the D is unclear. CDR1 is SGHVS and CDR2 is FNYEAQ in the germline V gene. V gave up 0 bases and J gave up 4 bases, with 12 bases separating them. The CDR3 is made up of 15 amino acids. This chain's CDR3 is CASSLATGGPTEAFF. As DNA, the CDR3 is TGTGCCAGCAGCTTAGCGACGGGTGGTCCCACTGAAGCTTTCTTT.

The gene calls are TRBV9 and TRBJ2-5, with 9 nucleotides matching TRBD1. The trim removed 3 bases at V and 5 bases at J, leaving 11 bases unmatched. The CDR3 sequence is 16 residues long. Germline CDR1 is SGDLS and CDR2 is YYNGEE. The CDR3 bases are TGTGCCAGCAGCGAGGACAGGGGAATCGGGGGGGAGACCCAGTACTTC. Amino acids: CASSEDRGIGGETQYF.

CDR3 sequence reads: CASSSWQGVKEQYF. CDR3 bases: TGTGCCAGCAGCTCGTGGCAGGGGGTGAAAGAGCAGTACTTC. The V and J genes are TRBV7-9 and TRBJ2-7; 7 bases agree with TRBD1. This CDR3 spans 14 amino acids. Germline trimming cut 4 bases from V and 7 bases from J; bases unmatched to any gene: 10. Germline CDR1 and CDR2: SEHNR and FQNEAQ (reference sequence).

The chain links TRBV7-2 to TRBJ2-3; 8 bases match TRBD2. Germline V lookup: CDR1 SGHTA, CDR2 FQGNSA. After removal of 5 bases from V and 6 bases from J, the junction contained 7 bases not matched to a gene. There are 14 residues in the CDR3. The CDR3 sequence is CASSLSGALDTQYF. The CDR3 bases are TGTGCCAGCAGCCTTAGCGGGGCATTGGATACGCAGTATTTT. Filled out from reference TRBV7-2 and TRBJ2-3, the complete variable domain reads GAGVSQSPSNKVTEKGKDVELRCDPISGHTALYWYRQSLGQGLEFLIYFQGNSAPDKSGLPSDRFSAERTGGSVSTLTIQRTQQEDSAVYLCASSLSGALDTQYFGPGTRLTVL.

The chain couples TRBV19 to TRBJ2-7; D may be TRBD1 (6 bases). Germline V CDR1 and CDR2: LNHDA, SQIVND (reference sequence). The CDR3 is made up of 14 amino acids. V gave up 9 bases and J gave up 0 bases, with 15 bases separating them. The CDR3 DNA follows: TGTGCCAGCAAAGACAGGAGGAGCTCCTACGAGCAGTACTTC. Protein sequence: CASKDRRSSYEQYF.

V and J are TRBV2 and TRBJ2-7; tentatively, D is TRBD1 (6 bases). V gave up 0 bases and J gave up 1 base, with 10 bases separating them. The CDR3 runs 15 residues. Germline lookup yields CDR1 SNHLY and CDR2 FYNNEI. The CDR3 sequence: CASSEARTASYEQYF. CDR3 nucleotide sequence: TGTGCCAGCAGTGAAGCTCGGACAGCTTCCTACGAGCAGTACTTC. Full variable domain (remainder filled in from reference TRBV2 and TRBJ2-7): EPEVTQTPSHQVTQMGQEVILRCVPISNHLYFYWYRQILGQKVEFLVSFYNNEISEKSEIFDDQFSVERPDGSNFTLKIRSTKLEDSAMYFCASSEARTASYEQYFGPGTRLTVT.

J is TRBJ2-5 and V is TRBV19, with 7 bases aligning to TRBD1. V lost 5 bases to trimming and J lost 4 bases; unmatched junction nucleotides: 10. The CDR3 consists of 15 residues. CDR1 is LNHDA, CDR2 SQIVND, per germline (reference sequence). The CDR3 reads CASSARGNRGETQYF. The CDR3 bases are TGTGCCAGTAGTGCCAGGGGGAACCGGGGAGAGACCCAGTACTTC.

CDR3 bases: TGTGCCAGCAGAAAGGGACAGGGAGGAAGCAATCAGCCCCAGCATTTT. This translates into CASRKGQGGSNQPQHF. V is TRBV27 and J is TRBJ1-5, with 9 bases matching TRBD1. The CDR3 is made up of 16 amino acids. Unmatched junction bases numbered 7, after V lost 6 bases and J lost 1 base. The germline gives CDR1 MNHEY, CDR2 SMNVEV (reference sequence).

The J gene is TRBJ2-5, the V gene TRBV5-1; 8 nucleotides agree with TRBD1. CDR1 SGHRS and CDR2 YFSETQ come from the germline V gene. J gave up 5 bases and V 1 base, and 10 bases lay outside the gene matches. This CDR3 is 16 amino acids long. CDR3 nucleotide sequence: TGCGCCAGCAGCTTGAGAACAGGGGGGAACGGGGAGACCCAGTACTTC. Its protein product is CASSLRTGGNGETQYF.

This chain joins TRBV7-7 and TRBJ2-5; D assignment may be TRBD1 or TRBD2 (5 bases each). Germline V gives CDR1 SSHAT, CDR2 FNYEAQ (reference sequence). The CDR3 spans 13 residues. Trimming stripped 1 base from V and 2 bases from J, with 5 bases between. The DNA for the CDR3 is TGTGCCAGCAGCTTAGGGGGGCAAGAGACCCAGTACTTC. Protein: CASSLGGQETQYF.

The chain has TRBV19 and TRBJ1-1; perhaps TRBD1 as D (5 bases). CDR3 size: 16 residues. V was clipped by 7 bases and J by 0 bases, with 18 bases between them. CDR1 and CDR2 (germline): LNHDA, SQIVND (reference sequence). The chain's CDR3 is CASIHVGAALNTEAFF. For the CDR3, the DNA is TGTGCCAGTATACACGTTGGGGCGGCCTTGAACACTGAAGCTTTCTTT.

CDR3 nucleotides: TGTGCCAGCAGCTTGGCGGACAGGGTGACAGATACGCAGTATTTT. Its translation is CASSLADRVTDTQYF. The chain combines TRBV5-6 with TRBJ2-3, with TRBD1 matching 8 bases. CDR3 length: 15 residues. V dropped 0 bases and J dropped 3; count of bases not matched to a gene: 3. CDR1 and CDR2 from the germline V gene are SGHDT and YYEEEE.

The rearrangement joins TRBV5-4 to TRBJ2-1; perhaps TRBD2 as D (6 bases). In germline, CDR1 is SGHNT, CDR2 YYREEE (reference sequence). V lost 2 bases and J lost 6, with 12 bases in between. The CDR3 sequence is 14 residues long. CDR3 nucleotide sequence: TGTGCCAGCAGCTTACCAGCGGGCTCCAATGAGCAGTTCTTC. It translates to CASSLPAGSNEQFF.

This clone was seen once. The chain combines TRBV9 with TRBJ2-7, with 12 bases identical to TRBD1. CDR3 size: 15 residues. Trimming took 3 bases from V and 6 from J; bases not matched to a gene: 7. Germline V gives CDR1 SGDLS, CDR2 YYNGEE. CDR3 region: CASSAGTGGLLEQYF. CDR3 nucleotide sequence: TGTGCCAGCAGCGCCGGGACAGGGGGCCTCCTCGAGCAGTACTTC. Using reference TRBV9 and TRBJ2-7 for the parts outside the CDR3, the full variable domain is DSGVTQTPKHLITATGQRVTLRCSPRSGDLSVYWYQQSLDQGLQFLIQYYNGEERAKGNILERFSAQQFPDLHSELNLSSLELGDSALYFCASSAGTGGLLEQYFGPGTRLTVT.

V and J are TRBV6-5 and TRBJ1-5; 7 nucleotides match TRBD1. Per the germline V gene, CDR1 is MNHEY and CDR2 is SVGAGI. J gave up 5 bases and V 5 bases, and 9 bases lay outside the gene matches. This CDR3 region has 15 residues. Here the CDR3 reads CASSPSFDRDQPQHF. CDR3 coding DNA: TGTGCCAGCAGTCCTTCATTCGACAGGGATCAGCCCCAGCATTTT.

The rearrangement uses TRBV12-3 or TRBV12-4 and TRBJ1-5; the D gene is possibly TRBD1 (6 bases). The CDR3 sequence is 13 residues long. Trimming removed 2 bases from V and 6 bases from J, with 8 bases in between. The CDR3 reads CASSLSRGQPQHF. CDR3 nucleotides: TGTGCCAGCAGTTTATCCAGGGGTCAGCCCCAGCATTTT.

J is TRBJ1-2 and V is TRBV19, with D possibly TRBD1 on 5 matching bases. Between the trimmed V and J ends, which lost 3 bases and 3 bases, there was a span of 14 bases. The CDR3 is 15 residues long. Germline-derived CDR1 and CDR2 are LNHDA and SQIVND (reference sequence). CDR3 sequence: CASSIEPTEDYGYTF. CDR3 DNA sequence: TGTGCCAGTAGTATTGAGCCGACAGAGGACTATGGCTACACCTTC. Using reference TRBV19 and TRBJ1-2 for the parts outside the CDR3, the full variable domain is DGGITQSPKYLFRKEGQNVTLSCEQNLNHDAMYWYRQDPGQGLRLIYYSQIVNDFQKGDIAEGYSVSREKKESFPLTVTSAQKNPTAFYLCASSIEPTEDYGYTFGSGTRLTVV.

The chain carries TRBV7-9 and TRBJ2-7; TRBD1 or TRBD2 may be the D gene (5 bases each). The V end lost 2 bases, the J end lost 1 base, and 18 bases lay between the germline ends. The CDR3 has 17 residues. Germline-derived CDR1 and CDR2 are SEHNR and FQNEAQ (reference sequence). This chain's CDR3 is CASSLLYEGPLSYEQYF. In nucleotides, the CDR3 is TGTGCCAGCAGCTTACTATATGAGGGGCCCCTTTCCTACGAGCAGTACTTC.

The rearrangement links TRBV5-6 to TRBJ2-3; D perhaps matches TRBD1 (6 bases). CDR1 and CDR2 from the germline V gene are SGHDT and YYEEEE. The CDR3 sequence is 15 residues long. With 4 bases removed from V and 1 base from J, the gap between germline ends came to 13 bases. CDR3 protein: CASSATGGGTDTQYF. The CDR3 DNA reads TGTGCCAGCAGCGCGACAGGAGGAGGCACAGATACGCAGTATTTT.

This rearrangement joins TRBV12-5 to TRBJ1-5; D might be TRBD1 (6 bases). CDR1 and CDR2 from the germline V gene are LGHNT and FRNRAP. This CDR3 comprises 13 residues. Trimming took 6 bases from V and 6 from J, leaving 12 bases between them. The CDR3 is CASGTGWGQPQHF. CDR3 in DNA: TGTGCTAGTGGAACAGGGTGGGGTCAGCCCCAGCATTTT.

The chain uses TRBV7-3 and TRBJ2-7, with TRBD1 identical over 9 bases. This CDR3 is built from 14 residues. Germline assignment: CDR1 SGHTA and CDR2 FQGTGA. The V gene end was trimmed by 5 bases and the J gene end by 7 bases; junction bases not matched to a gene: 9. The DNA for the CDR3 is TGTGCCAGCAGCCGTACAGGGGGCGCAGGTGAGCAGTACTTC. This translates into CASSRTGGAGEQYF.

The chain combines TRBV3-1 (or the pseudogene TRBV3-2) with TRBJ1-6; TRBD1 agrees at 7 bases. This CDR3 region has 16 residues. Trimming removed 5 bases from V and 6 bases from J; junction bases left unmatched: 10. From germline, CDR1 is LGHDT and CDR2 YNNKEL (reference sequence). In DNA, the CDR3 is TGTGCCAGCAGCTCTAGCACAGGGGACCCTAATTCACCCCTCCACTTT. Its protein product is CASSSSTGDPNSPLHF.

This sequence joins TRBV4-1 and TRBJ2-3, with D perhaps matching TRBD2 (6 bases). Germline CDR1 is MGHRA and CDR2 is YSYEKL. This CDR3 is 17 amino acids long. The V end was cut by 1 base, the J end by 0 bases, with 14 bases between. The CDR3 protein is CASSQVGRGASTDTQYF. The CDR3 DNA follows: TGCGCCAGCAGCCAAGTAGGGCGGGGTGCTAGCACAGATACGCAGTATTTT.

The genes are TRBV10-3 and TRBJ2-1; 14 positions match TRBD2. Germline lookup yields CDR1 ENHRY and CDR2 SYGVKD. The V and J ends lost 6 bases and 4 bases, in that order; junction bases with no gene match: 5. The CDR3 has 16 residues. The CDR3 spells CAIRQGLAGEYNEQFF. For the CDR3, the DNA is TGTGCCATCAGGCAGGGACTAGCGGGGGAGTACAATGAGCAGTTCTTC.

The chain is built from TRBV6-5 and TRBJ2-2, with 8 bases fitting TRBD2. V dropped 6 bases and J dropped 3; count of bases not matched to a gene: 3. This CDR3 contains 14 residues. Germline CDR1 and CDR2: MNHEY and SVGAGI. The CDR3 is CASSYGGDTGELFF. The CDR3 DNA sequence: TGTGCCAGCAGCTACGGGGGGGACACCGGGGAGCTGTTTTTT.

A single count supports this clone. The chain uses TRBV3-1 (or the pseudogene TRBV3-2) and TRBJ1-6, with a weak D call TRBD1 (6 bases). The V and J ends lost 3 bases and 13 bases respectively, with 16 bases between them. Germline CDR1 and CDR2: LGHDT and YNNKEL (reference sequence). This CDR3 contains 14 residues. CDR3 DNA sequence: TGTGCCAGCAGCCAGCAGGGGAGTCTCAGGCCCCTCCACTTT. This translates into CASSQQGSLRPLHF.

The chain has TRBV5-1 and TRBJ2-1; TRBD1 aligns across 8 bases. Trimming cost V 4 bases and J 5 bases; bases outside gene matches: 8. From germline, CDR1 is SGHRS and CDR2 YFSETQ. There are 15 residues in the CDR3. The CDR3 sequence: CASSRTGLVDNEQFF. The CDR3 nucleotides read TGCGCCAGCAGCAGGACAGGGCTGGTAGACAATGAGCAGTTCTTC. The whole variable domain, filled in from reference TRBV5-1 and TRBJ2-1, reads KAGVTQTPRYLIKTRGQQVTLSCSPISGHRSVSWYQQTPGQGLQFLFEYFSETQRNKGNFPGRFSGRQFSNSRSEMNVSTLELGDSALYLCASSRTGLVDNEQFFGPGTRLTVL.

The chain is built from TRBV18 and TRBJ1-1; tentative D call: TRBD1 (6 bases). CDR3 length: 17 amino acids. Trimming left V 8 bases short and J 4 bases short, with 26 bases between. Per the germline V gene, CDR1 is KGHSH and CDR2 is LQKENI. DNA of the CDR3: TGTGCCAGCGCTCAGGGGTTTGGGCGGGTGAGTGGCACTGAAGCTTTCTTT. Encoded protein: CASAQGFGRVSGTEAFF.